The 25 T cell receptor beta chains reported below all come from one sample, sequenced in a study of blood T cell repertoires in COVID-19. Generated by immunoSEQ multiplex PCR, the TCRdb table keeps only in-frame clones and is missing some. The repertoire holds under 300,000 clones, about nine tenths seen once, with around 2% in the top ten. Sequenced sample: peripheral blood. These receptors came from a man younger than 45 who had recovered from COVID-19.

The rearrangement links TRBV7-9 to TRBJ1-3; D may be TRBD1 (5 bases). The CDR3 extends over 14 amino acids. The germline gives CDR1 SEHNR, CDR2 FQNEAQ (reference sequence). V was cut by 3 bases and J by 4 bases, with 10 bases left in between. CDR3 sequence (DNA): TGTGCCAGCAGCTTTGGGGGGAGCGGAAACACCATATATTTT. Its protein is CASSFGGSGNTIYF.

The genes are TRBV2 and TRBJ2-6; 8 positions agree with TRBD2. The V and J ends lost 5 bases and 0 bases, in that order; junction bases with no gene match: 15. Germline V CDR1 and CDR2: SNHLY, FYNNEI. This CDR3 is built from 20 residues. DNA for the CDR3: TGTGCCAGCAGTTTCGGGCGGGGGGTCCGCCCCGGCTCTGGGGCCAACGTCCTGACTTTC. Amino acid sequence: CASSFGRGVRPGSGANVLTF.

J is TRBJ2-3 and V is TRBV29-1; D tentatively reads TRBD1 or TRBD2 (7 bases each). Deletions cut 7 bases from V and 1 base from J, with 15 bases between. CDR3 length equals 14 residues. Germline V lookup: CDR1 SQVTM, CDR2 ANQGSEA. The CDR3 DNA follows: TGCAGCGCAGGGGGGGGCCGGGGCACAGATACGCAGTATTTT. Translating gives CSAGGGRGTDTQYF.

J is TRBJ2-7 and V is TRBV18; TRBD1 is a possible D gene (7 bases). This CDR3 spans 17 amino acids. Germline V gene lookup returns CDR1 KGHSH and CDR2 LQKENI. V lost 0 bases, J lost 3 bases, and 18 bases lay in between. The CDR3, as DNA: TGTGCCAGCTCACCACCGAGGGGCAACAGGGGAGGCTACGAGCAGTACTTC. Translated, it gives CASSPPRGNRGGYEQYF.

The V and J genes are TRBV29-1 and TRBJ1-1, with 10 bases aligning to TRBD1. The CDR3 is made up of 15 amino acids. V lost 2 bases to trimming and J lost 1 base; unmatched junction nucleotides: 4. Germline V gives CDR1 SQVTM, CDR2 ANQGSEA. CDR3 sequence: CSVESGDRGNTEAFF. The DNA for the CDR3 is TGCAGCGTTGAATCGGGGGACAGGGGGAACACTGAAGCTTTCTTT.

The DNA of the CDR3 is TGTGCCAGCAGCTCCCGTGTTAGAGACGAGCAGTACTTC. Amino acid sequence: CASSSRVRDEQYF. The chain couples TRBV9 to TRBJ2-7; D unresolved. The germline V gene has CDR1 SGDLS and CDR2 YYNGEE. Trimming removed 4 bases from V and 5 bases from J, with 13 bases in between. The CDR3 is 13 residues long.

The V call is TRBV7-8, the J call TRBJ2-5, with 11 bases lining up with TRBD2. This CDR3 is 16 amino acids long. The trim removed 2 bases at V and 1 base at J, leaving 3 bases unmatched. Germline CDR1 reads SGHVS; CDR2 reads FQNEAQ. This CDR3 reads CASSLPGTSGQETQYF. CDR3 in DNA: TGTGCCAGCAGCTTACCAGGGACTAGCGGCCAAGAGACCCAGTACTTC.

The chain employs TRBV7-2 and TRBJ1-2; 8 bases line up with TRBD1. Per the germline V gene, CDR1 is SGHTA and CDR2 is FQGNSA. CDR3 length: 15 amino acids. After removal of 7 bases from V and 8 bases from J, the junction contained 15 bases not matched to a gene. The CDR3 sequence: CASILSKGQGAGYTF. The CDR3 nucleotides are TGTGCCAGCATCCTCTCCAAGGGGCAGGGGGCAGGCTACACCTTC.

The rearrangement joins TRBV6-5 to TRBJ1-6, with D possibly being TRBD1 (5 bases). Trimming cost V 0 bases and J 4 bases, with 7 bases left between them. The CDR3 loop spans 15 amino acids. Germline CDR1 is MNHEY and CDR2 is SVGAGI. For the CDR3, the DNA is TGTGCCAGCAGTTACTCGGCAGGGTATAATTCACCCCTCCACTTT. As protein: CASSYSAGYNSPLHF.

CDR3 loop: CASKMGQGLGETQYF. The CDR3 DNA follows: TGTGCCAGCAAGATGGGACAGGGGCTGGGGGAGACCCAGTACTTC. The chain joins TRBV27 to TRBJ2-5; 10 nucleotides agree with TRBD1. V dropped 7 bases and J dropped 5; count of bases not matched to a gene: 10. This CDR3 is 15 amino acids long. The germline V gene has CDR1 MNHEY and CDR2 SMNVEV (reference sequence).

CDR3 amino acids: CASSWGQRLAYEQYF. The CDR3 bases are TGTGCCAGCAGCTGGGGACAGCGACTGGCCTACGAGCAGTACTTC. The gene calls are TRBV5-6 and TRBJ2-7, with TRBD1 identical over 7 bases. Germline V CDR1 and CDR2: SGHDT, YYEEEE. Trimming took 3 bases from V and 2 from J; bases not matched to a gene: 8. The CDR3 runs 15 residues. The full variable domain, in which reference TRBV5-6 and TRBJ2-7 provide the parts outside the CDR3, is DAGVTQSPTHLIKTRGQQVTLRCSPKSGHDTVSWYQQALGQGPQFIFQYYEEEERQRGNFPDRFSGHQFPNYSSELNVNALLLGDSALYLCASSWGQRLAYEQYFGPGTRLTVT.

The chain carries TRBV6-5 and TRBJ2-7; 7 bases align to TRBD1. Germline CDR1 MNHEY, CDR2 SVGAGI. The V segment lost 4 bases and the J segment 2 bases; nucleotides outside the gene matches: 11. The length of the CDR3 is 16 residues. The DNA of the CDR3 is TGTGCCAGCAGTTCCAGGACAGGAGAGAAGGCCTACGAGCAGTACTTC. It codes for CASSSRTGEKAYEQYF.

The chain uses TRBV27 and TRBJ2-5, with 7 positions matching TRBD1. Per the germline V gene, CDR1 is MNHEY and CDR2 is SMNVEV (reference sequence). The CDR3 runs to 14 residues. Trimming took 5 bases from V and 9 from J; bases not matched to a gene: 12. The CDR3 loop reads CASSTTGAEGSQYF. The DNA of the CDR3 is TGTGCCAGCAGTACAACAGGGGCCGAAGGCTCCCAGTACTTC.

The rearrangement uses TRBV10-3 and TRBJ1-6; D might be TRBD1 (5 bases). Trimming removed 4 bases at V and 7 bases at J, with 11 bases between. The CDR3 loop spans 14 amino acids. The germline V gene encodes CDR1 ENHRY and CDR2 SYGVKD. The CDR3 here is CAISVSGENSPLHF. The CDR3 nucleotides are TGTGCCATCAGTGTCTCGGGGGAAAATTCACCCCTCCACTTT.

This clone appeared a single time. The V gene is TRBV4-3, the J gene TRBJ2-7, with TRBD1 matching 8 bases. CDR3 size: 14 residues. V gave up 4 bases and J gave up 2 bases; unmatched junction bases: 4. Germline CDR1 and CDR2: LGHNA and YSLEER. The chain's CDR3 is CASSPTGGAYEQYF. The CDR3 nucleotides are TGCGCCAGCAGCCCAACAGGGGGAGCCTACGAGCAGTACTTC.

In nucleotides, the CDR3 is TGTGCCAGCAGCTTGGCCCCGGGGGTGGTAACCGGGGAGCTGTTTTTT. It encodes CASSLAPGVVTGELFF. The chain combines TRBV5-4 with TRBJ2-2; a weak D match, TRBD2 (6 bases). Trimming stripped 0 bases from V and 5 bases from J, with 14 bases between. The germline CDR1 and CDR2 sequences are SGHNT and YYREEE (reference sequence). The CDR3 is 16 residues long.

The V call is TRBV18, the J call TRBJ2-5; D possibly corresponds to TRBD2 (6 bases). The length of the CDR3 is 15 residues. Trimming removed 4 bases from V and 5 bases from J, with 17 bases in between. The V gene's germline CDR1 is KGHSH and CDR2 LQKENI. As DNA, the CDR3 is TGTGCCAGCTCACTCGAAAGACAGAGCGGGGAGACCCAGTACTTC. Translated: CASSLERQSGETQYF.

V gene TRBV19 combines with J gene TRBJ2-1; 10 nucleotides agree with TRBD1. From germline, CDR1 is LNHDA and CDR2 SQIVND (reference sequence). Trimming at V came to 3 bases and at J to 6 bases, leaving 8 bases not matched to a gene. CDR3 length: 16 residues. The DNA for the CDR3 is TGTGCCAGTAGTATGTTCCGGGACAGGGGATTCAATGAGCAGTTCTTC. Its translation: CASSMFRDRGFNEQFF. The entire variable domain, with the rest obtained from reference TRBV19 and TRBJ2-1, is as follows: DGGITQSPKYLFRKEGQNVTLSCEQNLNHDAMYWYRQDPGQGLRLIYYSQIVNDFQKGDIAEGYSVSREKKESFPLTVTSAQKNPTAFYLCASSMFRDRGFNEQFFGPGTRLTVL.

The genes are TRBV5-4 and TRBJ2-7; a possible D gene is TRBD1 (6 bases). The V end was cut by 2 bases, the J end by 3 bases, with 9 bases between. The CDR3 consists of 13 residues. CDR1 is SGHNT, CDR2 YYREEE, per germline (reference sequence). CDR3 nucleotides: TGTGCCAGCAGCTTCGACAGGAGCTACGAGCAGTACTTC. Translation gives CASSFDRSYEQYF.

J is TRBJ2-7 and V is TRBV3-1 (or the pseudogene TRBV3-2), with D unclear. This CDR3 has 13 amino acids. V lost 1 base to trimming and J lost 4 bases, with 8 bases between them. Germline values: CDR1 LGHDT, CDR2 YNNKEL (reference sequence). CDR3 residues: CASSQGSPYEQYF. DNA for the CDR3: TGTGCCAGCAGCCAAGGAAGCCCATACGAGCAGTACTTC.

The gene calls are TRBV14 and TRBJ2-2, with 11 bases identical to TRBD2. The V gene end was trimmed by 1 base and the J gene end by 5 bases; junction bases not matched to a gene: 0. From germline, CDR1 is SGHDN and CDR2 FVKESK. The CDR3 has 15 amino acids. The CDR3 DNA is TGTGCCAGCAGCCAAGGACTAGCGGGGACCGGGGAGCTGTTTTTT. Translating it yields CASSQGLAGTGELFF.

J is TRBJ1-4 and V is TRBV11-2; maybe TRBD1 (6 bases). Trimming left V 0 bases short and J 8 bases short, with 7 bases between. Germline assignment: CDR1 SGHAT and CDR2 FQNNGV. This CDR3 region has 13 residues. The CDR3 DNA sequence: TGTGCCAGCAGCTTAGATAGGGGGGAAAAACTGTTTTTT. Encoded protein: CASSLDRGEKLFF.

V is TRBV24-1 and J is TRBJ1-5, with D uncertain. V lost 4 bases and J lost 3, with 6 bases in between. CDR3 length equals 13 residues. The V gene's germline CDR1 is KGHDR and CDR2 SFDVKD. In DNA form, the CDR3 reads TGTGCCACCAGTGAGGCAGACAATCAGCCCCAGCATTTT. Amino acid sequence: CATSEADNQPQHF.

The CDR3 region is CASSLAWQGDGYTF. CDR3 nucleotides: TGTGCCAGCAGCTTAGCGTGGCAGGGGGATGGCTACACCTTC. The rearrangement joins TRBV11-2 to TRBJ1-2; 7 bases agree with TRBD1. The CDR3 loop spans 14 amino acids. Per the germline V gene, CDR1 is SGHAT and CDR2 is FQNNGV. V shed 1 base, J shed 6 bases, and the junction held 5 bases outside the gene matches. The full variable domain, its missing parts supplied by reference TRBV11-2 and TRBJ1-2, is EAGVAQSPRYKIIEKRQSVAFWCNPISGHATLYWYQQILGQGPKLLIQFQNNGVVDDSQLPKDRFSAERLKGVDSTLKIQPAKLEDSAVYLCASSLAWQGDGYTFGSGTRLTVV.

The gene calls are TRBV11-2 and TRBJ1-1; no definite D call. Germline CDR1 reads SGHAT; CDR2 reads FQNNGV. Deletions cut 4 bases from V and 10 bases from J, with 13 bases between. The CDR3 is 12 amino acids. CDR3 nucleotides: TGTGCCAGCAGCTCGCCCTTACTAAGAGCTTTCTTT. It codes for CASSSPLLRAFF.